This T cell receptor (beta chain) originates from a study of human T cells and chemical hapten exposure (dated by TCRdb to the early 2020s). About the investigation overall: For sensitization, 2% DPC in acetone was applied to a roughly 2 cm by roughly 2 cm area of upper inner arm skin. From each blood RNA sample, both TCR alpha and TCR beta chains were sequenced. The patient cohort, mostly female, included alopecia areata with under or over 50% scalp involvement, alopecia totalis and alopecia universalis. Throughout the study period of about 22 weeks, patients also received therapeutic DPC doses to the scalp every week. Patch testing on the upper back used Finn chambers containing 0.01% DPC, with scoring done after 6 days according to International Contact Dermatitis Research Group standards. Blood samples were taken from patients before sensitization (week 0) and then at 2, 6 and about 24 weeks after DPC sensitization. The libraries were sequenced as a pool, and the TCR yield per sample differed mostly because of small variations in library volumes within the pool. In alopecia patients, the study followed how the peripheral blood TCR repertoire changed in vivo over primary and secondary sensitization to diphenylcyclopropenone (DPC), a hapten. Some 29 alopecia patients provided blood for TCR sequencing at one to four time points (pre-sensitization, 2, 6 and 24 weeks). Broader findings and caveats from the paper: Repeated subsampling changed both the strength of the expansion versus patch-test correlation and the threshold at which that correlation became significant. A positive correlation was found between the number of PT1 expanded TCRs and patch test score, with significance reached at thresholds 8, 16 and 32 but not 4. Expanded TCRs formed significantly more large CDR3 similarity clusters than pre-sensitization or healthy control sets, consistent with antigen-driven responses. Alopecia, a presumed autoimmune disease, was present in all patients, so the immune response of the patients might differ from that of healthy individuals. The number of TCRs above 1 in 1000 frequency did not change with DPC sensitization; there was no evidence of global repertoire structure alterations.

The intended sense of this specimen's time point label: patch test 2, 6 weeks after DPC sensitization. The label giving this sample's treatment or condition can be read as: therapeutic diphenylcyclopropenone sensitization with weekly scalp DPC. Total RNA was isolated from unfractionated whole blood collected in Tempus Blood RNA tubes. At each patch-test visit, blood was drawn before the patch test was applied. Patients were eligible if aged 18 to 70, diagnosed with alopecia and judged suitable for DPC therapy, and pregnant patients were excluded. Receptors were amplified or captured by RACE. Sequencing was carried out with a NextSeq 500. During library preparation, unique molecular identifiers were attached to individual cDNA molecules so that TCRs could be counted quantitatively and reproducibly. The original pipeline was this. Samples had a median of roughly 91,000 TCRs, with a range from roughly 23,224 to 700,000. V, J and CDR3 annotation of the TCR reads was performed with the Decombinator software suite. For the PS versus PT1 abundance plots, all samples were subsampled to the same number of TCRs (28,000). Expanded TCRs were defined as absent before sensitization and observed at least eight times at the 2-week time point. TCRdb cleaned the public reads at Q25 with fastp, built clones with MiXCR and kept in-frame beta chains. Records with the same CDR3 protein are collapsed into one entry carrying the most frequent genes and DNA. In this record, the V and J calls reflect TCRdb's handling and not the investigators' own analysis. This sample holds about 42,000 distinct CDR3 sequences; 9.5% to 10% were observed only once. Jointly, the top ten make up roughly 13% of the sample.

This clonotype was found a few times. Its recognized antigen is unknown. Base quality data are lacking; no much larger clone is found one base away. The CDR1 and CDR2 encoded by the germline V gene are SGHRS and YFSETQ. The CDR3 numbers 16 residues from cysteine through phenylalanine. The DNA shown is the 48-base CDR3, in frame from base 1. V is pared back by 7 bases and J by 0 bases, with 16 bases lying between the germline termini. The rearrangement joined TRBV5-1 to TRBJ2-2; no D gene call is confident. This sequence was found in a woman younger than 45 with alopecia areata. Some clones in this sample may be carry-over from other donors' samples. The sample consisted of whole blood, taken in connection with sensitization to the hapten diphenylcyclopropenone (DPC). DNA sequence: TGCGCCAGCGGTTTAGGCCTTCACGCGAACACCGGGGAGCTGTTTTTT. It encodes CASGLGLHANTGELFF. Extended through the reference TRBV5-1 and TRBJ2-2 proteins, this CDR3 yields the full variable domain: KAGVTQTPRYLIKTRGQQVTLSCSPISGHRSVSWYQQTPGQGLQFLFEYFSETQRNKGNFPGRFSGRQFSNSRSEMNVSTLELGDSALYLCASGLGLHANTGELFFGEGSRLTVL.